A single sample gave rise to the 18 T cell receptor beta chains below, sequenced in a study of cytomegalovirus exposure and HLA in healthy donors (dated by TCRdb to about 2017). Libraries were made using the immunoSEQ multiplex PCR assay. A mixture of 60 forward primers for TCR Vbeta segments and 13 reverse primers for TCR Jbeta segments was used in the multiplex PCR. TCRdb took this table from immuneACCESS and kept in-frame rearrangements with V and J called. Such tables lack part of the clones; where checked against another copy, unresolved V genes explain under half of the gap, and the rest is unexplained. The sample's own table lists 50,000 to 75,000 clones. The ten largest clonotypes hold over 2% of the sample. The sample consisted of PBMCs. All receptors derive from a young woman in good health and CMV-seronegative.

The rearrangement links TRBV5-1 to TRBJ2-1, with TRBD1 identical over 7 bases. After removal of 6 bases from V and 15 bases from J, the junction contained 12 bases not matched to a gene. CDR1 and CDR2 from the germline V gene are SGHRS and YFSETQ. The CDR3 length is 12 residues. The CDR3, as DNA: TGCGCCAGCATGGGTCAAGAGGGGGCGGGGTTCTTC. Its translation is CASMGQEGAGFF.

J is TRBJ2-1 and V is TRBV30; D possibly corresponds to TRBD2 (5 bases). This CDR3 region has 17 residues. Per the germline V gene, CDR1 is GTSNPN and CDR2 is SVGIG (reference sequence). Trimming stripped 0 bases from V and 5 bases from J, with 20 bases between. CDR3 loop: CAWSVRQRQRANNEQFF. The CDR3 DNA sequence: TGTGCCTGGAGTGTACGCCAGCGGCAACGGGCGAACAATGAGCAGTTCTTC.

The chain has TRBV6-5 and TRBJ1-2; 9 nucleotides line up with TRBD1. From germline, CDR1 is MNHEY and CDR2 SVGAGI. The CDR3 loop spans 14 amino acids. V lost 6 bases to trimming and J lost 5 bases; unmatched junction nucleotides: 7. DNA for the CDR3: TGTGCCAGCAGCTCGGACAGGGGTGATTATGGCTACACCTTC. Translation gives CASSSDRGDYGYTF.

This chain connects TRBV30 to TRBJ1-2, with TRBD1 matching 9 bases. Per germline, CDR1 GTSNPN and CDR2 SVGIG (reference sequence). Trimming removed 4 bases from V and 3 bases from J; junction bases left unmatched: 3. There are 13 residues in the CDR3. The chain's CDR3 is CAWTTGGDYGYTF. In nucleotides, the CDR3 is TGTGCCTGGACTACAGGGGGCGACTATGGCTACACCTTC.

The J gene is TRBJ1-2, the V gene TRBV5-1, with TRBD1 matching 12 bases. Trimming took 5 bases from V and 10 from J; bases not matched to a gene: 3. This CDR3 is built from 12 residues. The V gene's germline CDR1 is SGHRS and CDR2 YFSETQ. As DNA, the CDR3 is TGCGCCAGCAGGGGGACAGGGGGCACCTACACCTTC. Translation: CASRGTGGTYTF.

The chain is built from TRBV19 and TRBJ1-5; possible D gene TRBD1, 6 bases. Germline V CDR1 and CDR2: LNHDA, SQIVND (reference sequence). CDR3 length: 14 residues. The V and J ends lost 4 bases and 0 bases respectively, with 7 bases between them. CDR3 in DNA: TGTGCCAGTAGTAGGACAGCTAGCAATCAGCCCCAGCATTTT. It is translated as CASSRTASNQPQHF.

The chain joins TRBV5-1 to TRBJ1-2; TRBD1 is a possible D gene (6 bases). There are 15 residues in the CDR3. CDR1 and CDR2 (germline): SGHRS, YFSETQ. The V end lost 4 bases, the J end lost 6 bases, and 19 bases lay between the germline ends. The CDR3 reads CASSPDSALGHGYTF. The DNA for the CDR3 is TGCGCCAGCAGCCCGGACAGTGCCCTAGGTCATGGCTACACCTTC.

The rearrangement links TRBV5-1 to TRBJ2-7, with 10 bases fitting TRBD1. This CDR3 is 14 amino acids long. The J segment lost 5 bases and the V segment lost 5 bases, leaving 7 bases of the junction unmatched. CDR1 and CDR2 from the germline V gene are SGHRS and YFSETQ. Here the CDR3 DNA reads TGCGCCAGCAGACGGACAGGGGGTGGCGACGAGCAGTACTTC. It yields the protein CASRRTGGGDEQYF.

The chain joins TRBV7-6 to TRBJ2-1; 10 nucleotides line up with TRBD2. The CDR3 loop spans 16 amino acids. Trimming removed 5 bases from V and 7 bases from J; junction bases left unmatched: 11. Germline V gives CDR1 SGHVS, CDR2 FNYEAQ. The CDR3 DNA sequence: TGTGCCAGCAGCCTTGAAAGCGGGAGGGCGGGGAATGAGCAGTTCTTC. Amino acids: CASSLESGRAGNEQFF.

The CDR3 DNA is TGCGCCAGCAGCCCGAAGACAGCTTTCACCGGGGAGCTGTTTTTT. Amino acid sequence: CASSPKTAFTGELFF. The chain combines TRBV4-1 with TRBJ2-2; TRBD1 is a possible D gene (5 bases). Germline V gene lookup returns CDR1 MGHRA and CDR2 YSYEKL. The CDR3 is 15 residues long. V lost 4 bases, J lost 4 bases, and 13 bases lay in between.

The rearrangement uses TRBV5-4 and TRBJ1-2; 8 bases match TRBD1. Per germline, CDR1 SGHNT and CDR2 YYREEE (reference sequence). Germline trimming cut 4 bases from V and 4 bases from J; bases unmatched to any gene: 9. This CDR3 comprises 15 residues. The chain's CDR3 is CASSPGQGRSYGYTF. CDR3 nucleotide sequence: TGTGCCAGCAGCCCCGGACAGGGTAGATCCTATGGCTACACCTTC.

This chain uses TRBV5-1 with TRBJ2-7; 7 bases map to TRBD2. Germline V gene sequence: CDR1 SGHRS, CDR2 YFSETQ. This CDR3 is built from 13 residues. After removal of 4 bases from V and 2 bases from J, the junction contained 3 bases not matched to a gene. CDR3 sequence (DNA): TGCGCCAGCAGCCCGACTAGCACCTACGAGCAGTACTTC. Translated, it gives CASSPTSTYEQYF.

The rearrangement uses TRBV6-6 and TRBJ1-1; tentative D call: TRBD1 (5 bases). This CDR3 spans 13 amino acids. V was trimmed by 8 bases and J by 8 bases, leaving 18 bases between them. Germline V gives CDR1 MNHNY, CDR2 SVGAGI (reference sequence). The CDR3 DNA sequence: TGTGCCAGCGGCAACGCAGGGTCCCTAGAAGCTTTCTTT. This codes for CASGNAGSLEAFF.

The chain links TRBV5-6 to TRBJ1-2; D is possibly TRBD1 (6 bases). The V end lost 4 bases, the J end lost 8 bases, and 18 bases lay between the germline ends. The CDR3 runs to 14 residues. The V gene's germline CDR1 is SGHDT and CDR2 YYEEEE. Here the CDR3 reads CASSPALGGQGYTF. CDR3 DNA: TGTGCCAGCAGCCCAGCCTTGGGGGGGCAGGGCTACACCTTC.

The rearrangement uses TRBV5-1 and TRBJ2-2; TRBD2 agrees at 11 bases. The junction had 8 bases not matched to a gene; V was cut back by 3 bases and J by 4 bases. The V gene's germline CDR1 is SGHRS and CDR2 YFSETQ. This CDR3 has 17 amino acids. The CDR3, as DNA: TGCGCCAGCAGCTCGCTTAGCGGGAGGGCCGGCACCGGGGAGCTGTTTTTT. This codes for CASSSLSGRAGTGELFF.

The V call is TRBV6-5, the J call TRBJ1-6, with D unclear. The CDR3 totals 15 residues. The V end lost 5 bases, the J end lost 0 bases, and 8 bases lay between the germline ends. Germline loops: CDR1 MNHEY, CDR2 SVGAGI. CDR3 nucleotide sequence: TGTGCCAGCAGTCCGACTACCTCCTATAATTCACCCCTCCACTTT. This sequence encodes CASSPTTSYNSPLHF.

Note on this clone: An end of the junction differs from the germline gene, which may be a read error. The rearrangement uses TRBV30 and TRBJ2-7; 7 bases are shared with TRBD1. The CDR3 sequence is 15 residues long. The germline gives CDR1 GTSNPN, CDR2 SVGIG (reference sequence). The CDR3 DNA reads as TGTGCCGGGAGTGTAGGGGACCGGGACAGTTACGAGCAGTACTTC. As protein: CAGSVGDRDSYEQYF.

The chain joins TRBV5-1 to TRBJ1-4, with TRBD1 as a possible D gene (5 bases). The germline CDR1 and CDR2 sequences are SGHRS and YFSETQ. This CDR3 has 15 residues. V lost 1 base and J lost 4, with 11 bases in between. CDR3 coding DNA: TGCGCCAGCAGCTTGAGACAGTTTTATAATGAAAAACTGTTTTTT. It yields the protein CASSLRQFYNEKLFF. Complete variable domain (other parts from reference TRBV5-1 and TRBJ1-4): KAGVTQTPRYLIKTRGQQVTLSCSPISGHRSVSWYQQTPGQGLQFLFEYFSETQRNKGNFPGRFSGRQFSNSRSEMNVSTLELGDSALYLCASSLRQFYNEKLFFGSGTQLSVL.